The clone carrying this T cell receptor (beta chain) came up many times. These data come from a study of T cells in Graves' hyperthyroidism and ophthalmopathy. RNA transcripts were the template for amplifying TCR beta CDR3 regions. A first-round RT-PCR of the TCR CDR3 used the HTBI primer set. TCRdb independently ran MiXCR on the multiplex PCR reads; one entry per CDR3 protein. Seen here are around 620,000 distinct CDR3 sequences, roughly 15% observed once, and the top ten hold less than 4.5%. Sample: blood. The sequence came from a woman in her 30s with Graves' hyperthyroidism.

The CDR3 sequence: CASSSDRGRNQPQHF. DNA of the CDR3: TGTGCCAGCAGTTCTGACAGGGGGCGAAATCAGCCCCAGCATTTT. The chain has TRBV28 and TRBJ1-5, with 10 bases that match TRBD1. This CDR3 spans 15 amino acids. Germline V gene lookup returns CDR1 MDHEN and CDR2 SYDVKM. V shed 4 bases and J 4 bases; nucleotides not matched to a gene: 4.